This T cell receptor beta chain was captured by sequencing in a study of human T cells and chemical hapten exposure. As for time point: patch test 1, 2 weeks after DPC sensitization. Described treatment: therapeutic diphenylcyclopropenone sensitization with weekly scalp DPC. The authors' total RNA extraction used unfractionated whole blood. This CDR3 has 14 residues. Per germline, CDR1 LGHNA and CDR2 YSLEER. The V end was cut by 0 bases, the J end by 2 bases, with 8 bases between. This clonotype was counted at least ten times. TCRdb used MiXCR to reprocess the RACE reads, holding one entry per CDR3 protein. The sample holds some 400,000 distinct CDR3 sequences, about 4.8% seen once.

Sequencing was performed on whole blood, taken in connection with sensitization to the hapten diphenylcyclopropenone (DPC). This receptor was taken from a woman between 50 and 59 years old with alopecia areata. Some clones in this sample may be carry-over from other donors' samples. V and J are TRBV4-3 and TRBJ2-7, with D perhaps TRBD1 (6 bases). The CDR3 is CASSQDRGPYEQYF. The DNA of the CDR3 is TGCGCCAGCAGCCAAGACAGGGGACCCTACGAGCAGTACTTC.